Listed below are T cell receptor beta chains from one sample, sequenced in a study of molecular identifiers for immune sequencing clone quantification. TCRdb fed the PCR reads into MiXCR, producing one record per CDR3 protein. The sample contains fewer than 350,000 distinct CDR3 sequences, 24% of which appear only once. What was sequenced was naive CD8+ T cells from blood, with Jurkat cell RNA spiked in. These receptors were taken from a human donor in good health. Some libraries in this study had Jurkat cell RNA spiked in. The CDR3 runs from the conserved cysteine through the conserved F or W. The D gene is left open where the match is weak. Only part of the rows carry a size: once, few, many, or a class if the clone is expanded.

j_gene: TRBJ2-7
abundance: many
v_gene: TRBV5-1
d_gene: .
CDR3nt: TGCGCCAGCAGCTTCGGGGCAGCGAGCTCCTACGAGCAGTACTTC
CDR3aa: CASSFGAASSYEQYF

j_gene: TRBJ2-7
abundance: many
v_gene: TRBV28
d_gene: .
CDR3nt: TGTGCCAGCAGTCTTGAGGAGGGTACCTACGAGCAGTACTTC
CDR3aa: CASSLEEGTYEQYF

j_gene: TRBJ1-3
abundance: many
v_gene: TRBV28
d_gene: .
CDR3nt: TGTGCCAGCAGGCTGACTGGGGCGTCTGGAAACACCATATATTTT
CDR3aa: CASRLTGASGNTIYF

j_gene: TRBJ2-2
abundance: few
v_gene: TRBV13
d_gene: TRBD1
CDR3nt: TGTGCCAGCACCGAAAGGGGGCAGATCGCGAACACCGGGGAGCTGTTTTTT
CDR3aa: CASTERGQIANTGELFF

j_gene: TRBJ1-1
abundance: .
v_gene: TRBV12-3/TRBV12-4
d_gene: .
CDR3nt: TGTGCCAGCAGTTATGTAATGAACACTGAAGCTTTCTTT
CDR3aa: CASSYVMNTEAFF

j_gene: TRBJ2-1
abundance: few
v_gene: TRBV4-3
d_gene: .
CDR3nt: TGCGCCAGCAGCCAAGGAACGGGGGAATCCTACAATGAGCAGTTCTTC
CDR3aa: CASSQGTGESYNEQFF

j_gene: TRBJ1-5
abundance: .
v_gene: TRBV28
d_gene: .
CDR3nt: TGTGCCAGCAGTTTATTTGGGGTCAAAATTAGTCAGCCCCAGCATTTT
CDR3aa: CASSLFGVKISQPQHF

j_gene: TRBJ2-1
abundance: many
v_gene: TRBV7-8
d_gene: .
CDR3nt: TGTGCCAGCAGCTTATTGGGGGGCAGCTCCTACAATGAGCAGTTCTTC
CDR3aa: CASSLLGGSSYNEQFF

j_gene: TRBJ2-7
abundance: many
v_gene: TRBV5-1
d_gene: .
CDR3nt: TGCGCCAGCAAGGAGGACTACGAGCAGTACTTC
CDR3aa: CASKEDYEQYF

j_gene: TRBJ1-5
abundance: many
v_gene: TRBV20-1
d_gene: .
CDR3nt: TGCAGTGCTCAATACAGGTCTAGCAATCAGCCCCAGCATTTT
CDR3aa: CSAQYRSSNQPQHF

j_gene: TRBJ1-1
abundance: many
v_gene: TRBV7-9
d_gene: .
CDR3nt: TGTGCCAGCAGCTCGCCGGGACAACCACCGACTGAAGCTTTCTTT
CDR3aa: CASSSPGQPPTEAFF

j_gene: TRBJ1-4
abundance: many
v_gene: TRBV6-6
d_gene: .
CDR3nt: TGTGCCAGCAGTGCGACAGGCTCAAATGAAAAACTGTTTTTT
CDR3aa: CASSATGSNEKLFF

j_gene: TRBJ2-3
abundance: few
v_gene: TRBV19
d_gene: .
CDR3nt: TGTGCCAGTAGTGTGGACAGTCCAGATACGCAGTATTTT
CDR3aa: CASSVDSPDTQYF

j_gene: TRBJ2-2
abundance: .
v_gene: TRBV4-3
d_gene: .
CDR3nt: TGCGCCAGCAGCCAAGACTTCCTGACAGCTACGAACACCGGGGAGCTGTTTTTT
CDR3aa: CASSQDFLTATNTGELFF

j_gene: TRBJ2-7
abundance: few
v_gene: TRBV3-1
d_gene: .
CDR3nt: TGTGCCAGCAGCCAGACGATCGTATCCTACGAGCAGTACTTC
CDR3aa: CASSQTIVSYEQYF

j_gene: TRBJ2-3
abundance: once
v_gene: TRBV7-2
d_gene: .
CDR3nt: TGTGCCAGCAGCTTAGCGCTGGGAAGGAGAACACTCGAGGACACAAATACGCAGTATTTT
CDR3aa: CASSLALGRRTLEDTNTQYF

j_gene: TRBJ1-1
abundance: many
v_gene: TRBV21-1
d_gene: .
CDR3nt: TGTGCCAGCAGCAAAGTTCGGAACGGAAAGAAGAACACTGAAGCTTTCTTT
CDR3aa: CASSKVRNGKKNTEAFF